Shown below are 6 T cell receptor beta chains from a single sample sequenced in a study of shared clonotypes between healthy human individuals. Method: immunoSEQ multiplex PCR; TCRdb's copy keeps in-frame clones and lacks some. The table shows some 2,400,000 clones, with approximately 95% occurring only once. The sequenced sample consisted of naive CD4+ T cells sorted from blood. As to subset: CD45RA+ positively selected. The receptors were gathered from a man aged 18-30 years in good health.

The J gene is TRBJ1-4, the V gene TRBV7-3; D remains unclear. V shed 6 bases and J shed 3 bases, with 11 bases lying between them. Germline assignment: CDR1 SGHTA and CDR2 FQGTGA. This CDR3 contains 14 residues. The CDR3 region has the DNA TGTGCCAGCAGTTCCACTGAGCCTAATGAAAAACTGTTTTTT. Its protein product is CASSSTEPNEKLFF. Full variable domain (missing parts from reference TRBV7-3 and TRBJ1-4): GAGVSQTPSNKVTEKGKYVELRCDPISGHTALYWYRQSLGQGPEFLIYFQGTGAADDSGLPNDRFFAVRPEGSVSTLKIQRTERGDSAVYLCASSSTEPNEKLFFGSGTQLSVL.

The chain has TRBV11-2 and TRBJ2-7; D is undetermined. The CDR3 length is 15 residues. Germline V gene lookup returns CDR1 SGHAT and CDR2 FQNNGV. V was trimmed by 5 bases and J by 2 bases, leaving 16 bases between them. DNA of the CDR3: TGTGCCAGCAGCCCACGAAGGAACGCCGCCTACGAGCAGTACTTC. This sequence encodes CASSPRRNAAYEQYF.

The chain carries TRBV5-4 and TRBJ2-3; 12 bases align to TRBD2. The junction had 10 bases not matched to a gene; V was cut back by 5 bases and J by 3 bases. The CDR3 is made up of 17 amino acids. Per the germline V gene, CDR1 is SGHNT and CDR2 is YYREEE (reference sequence). CDR3 amino acids: CASRELAGGPGTDTQYF. In DNA, the CDR3 is TGTGCCAGCAGGGAACTAGCGGGGGGTCCAGGAACAGATACGCAGTATTTT.

The chain couples TRBV29-1 to TRBJ2-3; D is undetermined. Germline V gene lookup returns CDR1 SQVTM and CDR2 ANQGSEA. The CDR3 loop spans 13 amino acids. The ends were cut back, 2 bases at V and 3 bases at J, with 9 bases in the middle. The CDR3 nucleotides read TGCAGCGTTGAAATAGCCAGGACAGATACGCAGTATTTT. Translating it yields CSVEIARTDTQYF.

This clone has a single count. The same CDR3 also results from other DNA sequences found in this sample. The chain employs TRBV6-4 and TRBJ1-1; TRBD1 is a possible D gene (5 bases). V was shortened by 4 bases and J by 1 base, with 10 bases between the two germline ends. CDR1 and CDR2 from the germline V gene are MRHNA and SNTAGT. The length of the CDR3 is 14 residues. DNA of the CDR3: TGTGCCAGCAGTGCCCAGGGTGGGAACACTGAAGCTTTCTTT. Translating gives CASSAQGGNTEAFF.

This chain uses TRBV7-9 with TRBJ2-2; D unclear. V lost 2 bases and J 4 bases, leaving 5 bases between the germline ends. The CDR3 totals 13 residues. Germline lookup yields CDR1 SEHNR and CDR2 FQNEAQ (reference sequence). The CDR3 DNA reads TGTGCCAGCAGCTTACGGTCCACCGGGGAGCTGTTTTTT. Protein product: CASSLRSTGELFF.